The sequence of this T cell receptor beta chain was determined in a study of OX40 agonist ivuxolimab in advanced cancers. Overall study: The dose-escalation group included hepatocellular carcinoma, melanoma, renal cell carcinoma and head and neck cancer. People who had prior anti-PD-1, anti-PD-L1 or anti-CTLA-4 therapy could take part, and 40% had some. Study-wide results and limits: Nonresponders, in some cases, also had low normalized T-cell clonal expansion.

V shed 5 bases and J 4 bases; nucleotides not matched to a gene: 14. Germline V gene data show CDR1 as SGHTA and CDR2 as FQGNSA. The CDR3 runs 16 residues. Comment on this clone: The antigen is not known.

Peripheral blood came from all dose cohorts at three timepoints. The table came from immunoSEQ multiplex PCR; TCRdb's copy has only in-frame clones and leaves some out. The data show 61,000 or so clones, around four fifths seen once. This TCR came from an adult with an advanced solid tumor such as melanoma, head and neck, liver or kidney cancer. This material consisted of CD4+ or CD8+ T cells sorted from blood, taken in a trial of the OX40 agonist ivuxolimab. The chain recombines TRBV7-2 with TRBJ2-7; 7 positions match TRBD2. CDR3 in amino acids: CASSPPSGLADYEQYF. The CDR3 DNA sequence: TGTGCCAGCAGCCCCCCTTCCGGGCTAGCGGATTACGAGCAGTACTTC.